Shown below are 19 T cell receptor beta chains from a single sample sequenced in a study of cytomegalovirus exposure and HLA in healthy donors. Primers for the PCR totalled 60 Vbeta and 13 Jbeta. Some clones are missing from TCRdb's copy, which holds only in-frame ones; the method was immunoSEQ multiplex PCR. Its table lists around 200,000 clones. Sequenced: PBMCs. These receptors were obtained from a girl between 2 and 10 years old in good health and CMV-seropositive.

The chain joins TRBV27 to TRBJ2-7, with a weak D call TRBD1 (5 bases). This CDR3 has 13 amino acids. Trimming left V 5 bases short and J 1 base short, with 9 bases between. CDR1 and CDR2 (germline): MNHEY, SMNVEV (reference sequence). The CDR3 region has the DNA TGTGCCAGCAGTCCCAGGGTGTCCTACGAGCAGTACTTC. It codes for CASSPRVSYEQYF.

The chain employs TRBV11-2 and TRBJ2-4; D is possibly TRBD1 (6 bases). The V gene lost 5 bases and the J gene lost 10 bases, with 15 bases spanning the gap. The CDR3 extends over 13 amino acids. Per the germline V gene, CDR1 is SGHAT and CDR2 is FQNNGV. As DNA, the CDR3 is TGTGCCAGCAGCGCGGACAGTGGGGCGATTCAGTACTTC. It is translated as CASSADSGAIQYF.

This chain uses TRBV7-2 with TRBJ2-5, with TRBD2 identical over 7 bases. Germline-derived CDR1 and CDR2 are SGHTA and FQGNSA. This CDR3 spans 14 amino acids. Trimming cost V 4 bases and J 3 bases; bases outside gene matches: 5. Here the CDR3 DNA reads TGTGCCAGCAGCTGGCTAGCGGAGAAAGAGACCCAGTACTTC. Translating gives CASSWLAEKETQYF.

This chain links TRBV6-4 with TRBJ1-5; D ambiguous. Trimming cost V 2 bases and J 0 bases, with 11 bases left between them. The V gene's germline CDR1 is MRHNA and CDR2 SNTAGT. The CDR3 sequence is 16 residues long. The CDR3 DNA is TGTGCCAGCAGTGACATCAGGCAGACTAGCAATCAGCCCCAGCATTTT. Protein: CASSDIRQTSNQPQHF.

The chain links TRBV28 to TRBJ1-5, with D possibly being TRBD1 (5 bases). The CDR3 contains 16 residues. Germline CDR1 is MDHEN and CDR2 is SYDVKM. Trimming shortened V by 2 bases and J by 3 bases, and 14 bases separated the two germline ends. The CDR3 protein is CASSLGGGNYNQPQHF. The CDR3 nucleotides read TGTGCCAGCAGTTTAGGGGGGGGGAACTACAATCAGCCCCAGCATTTT.

The chain is built from TRBV7-2 and TRBJ1-4, with TRBD1 identical over 11 bases. V was pared by 4 bases and J by 6 bases, with 1 base of the junction left unmatched. There are 14 residues in the CDR3. The germline V gene has CDR1 SGHTA and CDR2 FQGNSA. The CDR3 DNA reads TGTGCCAGCAGCTCGGACAGGGGGCATGAAAAACTGTTTTTT. It codes for CASSSDRGHEKLFF.

The chain combines TRBV27 with TRBJ2-1, with D tentatively TRBD2 (6 bases). Germline V gives CDR1 MNHEY, CDR2 SMNVEV (reference sequence). V was trimmed by 5 bases and J by 4 bases, leaving 15 bases between them. The CDR3 consists of 15 residues. Here the CDR3 DNA reads TGTGCCAGCAGTCTCCTCTGGAGGGGTTACAATGAGCAGTTCTTC. Its protein product is CASSLLWRGYNEQFF.

This sequence joins TRBV28 and TRBJ1-2; 7 bases agree with TRBD1. After removal of 8 bases from V and 7 bases from J, the junction contained 4 bases not matched to a gene. Germline-derived CDR1 and CDR2 are MDHEN and SYDVKM. The CDR3 is made up of 11 amino acids. This chain's CDR3 is CASLRQGGYTF. The CDR3 nucleotides are TGTGCCAGCCTTAGACAGGGTGGCTACACCTTC.

This chain connects TRBV5-1 to TRBJ2-5; D gene ambiguous. Judging by the DNA end, TRBJ2-7 fits better; the J call may be wrong. Per germline, CDR1 SGHRS and CDR2 YFSETQ. This CDR3 is 14 amino acids long. Here the CDR3 DNA reads TGCGCCAGCAGCCAGCATGTTGTGGACTACGAGCAGTACTTC. Protein product: CASSQHVVDYEQYF.

The genes are TRBV27 and TRBJ2-2; TRBD2 aligns across 9 bases. The V gene end was trimmed by 5 bases and the J gene end by 4 bases; junction bases not matched to a gene: 5. This CDR3 has 15 residues. Germline V gene data show CDR1 as MNHEY and CDR2 as SMNVEV (reference sequence). The CDR3 DNA follows: TGTGCCAGCAGTCCCCTAGCGGGACCCACCGGGGAGCTGTTTTTT. It is translated as CASSPLAGPTGELFF.

The V and J genes are TRBV27 and TRBJ2-7, with 10 bases fitting TRBD1. The ends lost 6 bases at V and 2 bases at J; junction bases unmatched: 16. There are 18 residues in the CDR3. Germline CDR1 is MNHEY and CDR2 is SMNVEV (reference sequence). The CDR3 sequence is CASSGRDRGLLSPYEQYF. The CDR3 DNA is TGTGCCAGCAGCGGCCGGGACAGGGGTCTCCTATCCCCCTACGAGCAGTACTTC.

This chain uses TRBV11-2 with TRBJ2-5; D ambiguous. The CDR3 covers 15 residues. The germline V gene has CDR1 SGHAT and CDR2 FQNNGV. V shed 2 bases and J shed 1 base, with 11 bases lying between them. The DNA for the CDR3 is TGTGCCAGCAGCTTAATCGGGTCAGCCCAAGAGACCCAGTACTTC. It translates to CASSLIGSAQETQYF.

The chain links TRBV6-6 to TRBJ2-1; no clear D. This CDR3 is 11 amino acids long. V was pared by 2 bases and J by 9 bases, with 5 bases between. Germline-derived CDR1 and CDR2 are MNHNY and SVGAGI (reference sequence). The CDR3 DNA is TGTGCCAGCAGTTACCTCGGTGAGCAGTTCTTC. Translated, it gives CASSYLGEQFF.

The V call is TRBV10-3, the J call TRBJ2-3; D is unresolved. There are 14 residues in the CDR3. Germline CDR1 ENHRY, CDR2 SYGVKD. The V gene lost 2 bases and the J gene lost 1 base, with 7 bases spanning the gap. The CDR3 here is CAISESTGTDTQYF. Written as DNA, the CDR3 is TGTGCCATCAGTGAGAGTACAGGCACAGATACGCAGTATTTT.

The rearrangement uses TRBV7-9 and TRBJ2-7; D unresolved. V was clipped by 1 base and J by 4 bases, with 5 bases between them. The CDR3 length is 12 residues. The germline V gene has CDR1 SEHNR and CDR2 FQNEAQ (reference sequence). Here the CDR3 reads CASSLGSYEQYF. DNA of the CDR3: TGTGCCAGCAGCTTAGGGAGTTACGAGCAGTACTTC.

The rearrangement uses TRBV7-9 and TRBJ2-1, with 12 bases that match TRBD2. This CDR3 is 16 amino acids long. Germline loops: CDR1 SEHNR, CDR2 FQNEAQ (reference sequence). V dropped 5 bases and J dropped 6; count of bases not matched to a gene: 8. The CDR3 DNA sequence: TGTGCCAGCAGCCATCCGACTAGCGGGAGTATCAATGAGCAGTTCTTC. As protein: CASSHPTSGSINEQFF.

The chain combines TRBV27 with TRBJ2-7, with D possibly matching TRBD2 (6 bases). V was cut by 8 bases and J by 3 bases, with 23 bases left in between. CDR3 length equals 16 residues. Germline V gives CDR1 MNHEY, CDR2 SMNVEV (reference sequence). The CDR3 DNA follows: TGTGCCAGCGGTATTCCCGGTAGACTAGTAAGCTACGAGCAGTACTTC. It is translated as CASGIPGRLVSYEQYF.

V usage is TRBV28 and J usage is TRBJ1-4, with D possibly being TRBD1 (5 bases). Germline values: CDR1 MDHEN, CDR2 SYDVKM. V was trimmed by 5 bases and J by 8 bases, leaving 18 bases between them. CDR3 size: 15 residues. The CDR3: CASSLVGAVGEKLFF. The CDR3 nucleotides are TGTGCCAGCAGTCTCGTAGGGGCCGTTGGGGAAAAACTGTTTTTT. The complete variable domain, with remaining parts taken from reference TRBV28 and TRBJ1-4, reads DVKVTQSSRYLVKRTGEKVFLECVQDMDHENMFWYRQDPGLGLRLIYFSYDVKMKEKGDIPEGYSVSREKKERFSLILESASTNQTSMYLCASSLVGAVGEKLFFGSGTQLSVL.

The genes are TRBV5-1 and TRBJ2-1; 9 bases agree with TRBD1. The CDR3 spans 15 residues. V dropped 3 bases and J dropped 6; count of bases not matched to a gene: 7. Germline CDR1 SGHRS, CDR2 YFSETQ. The CDR3 DNA reads TGCGCCAGCAGCTCCCCGGGACAGGGTTCCAATGAGCAGTTCTTC. Translation gives CASSSPGQGSNEQFF.